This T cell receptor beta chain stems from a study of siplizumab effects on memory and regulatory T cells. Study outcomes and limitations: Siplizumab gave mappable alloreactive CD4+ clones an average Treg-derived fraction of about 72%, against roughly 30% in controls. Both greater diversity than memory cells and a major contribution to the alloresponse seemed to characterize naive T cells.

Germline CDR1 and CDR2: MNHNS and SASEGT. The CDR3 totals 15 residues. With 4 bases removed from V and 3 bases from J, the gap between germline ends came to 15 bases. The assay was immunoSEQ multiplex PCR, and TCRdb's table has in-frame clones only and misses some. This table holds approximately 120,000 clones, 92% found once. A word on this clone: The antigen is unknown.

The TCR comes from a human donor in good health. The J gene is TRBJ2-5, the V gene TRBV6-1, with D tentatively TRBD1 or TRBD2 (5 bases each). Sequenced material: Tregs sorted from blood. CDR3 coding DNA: TGTGCCAGCAGTGGGGGGTGGACGGTAGAAGAGACCCAGTACTTC. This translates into CASSGGWTVEETQYF.